This TCR beta chain was observed in a study of blood T cell repertoires in COVID-19. Some clones are missing from TCRdb's copy, which holds only in-frame ones; the method was immunoSEQ multiplex PCR. This sample has around 150,000 clones, with approximately 80% found just once. V was shortened by 4 bases and J by 3 bases, with 7 bases between the two germline ends. This CDR3 contains 14 residues. Germline V CDR1 and CDR2: ENHRY, SYGVKD. This TCR was sampled from a woman aged 45-60 years with acute or convalescent COVID-19. This sequence joins TRBV10-3 and TRBJ2-6; D possibly corresponds to TRBD1 (5 bases). Specimen: peripheral blood. In DNA form, the CDR3 reads TGTGCCATCAGTGCAGGGCTTGGGGCCAACGTCCTGACTTTC. Its protein is CAISAGLGANVLTF.